This T cell receptor (beta chain) was found in a study of post-analysis software for immune sequencing data. Findings and limits, study-wide: Four to six TRBV segments appeared more often in patients than in controls, and TRBV5-6, TRBV5-1 and TRBV20-1 were among these. A significant reduction in normalized Chao1 diversity was observed in multiple sclerosis patients versus controls. Strong co-clustering by F measure was seen for same-batch samples.

Unique molecular identifiers were built into the TCR beta cDNA libraries. There were about 0.85 to 11 million T cells, and around 500,000 cDNA molecules came from them. Via MiXCR, TCRdb re-called the PCR reads, giving one row per CDR3 protein. The sample carries more than 500,000 distinct CDR3 sequences, roughly 34% recorded once. This clonotype showed up just a few times. The antigen remains undetermined. Trimming took 0 bases from V and 7 from J, leaving 21 bases between them. This CDR3 is 18 amino acids long. Germline CDR1 is MGHRA and CDR2 is YSYEKL. The receptor's source is a girl under 18 with multiple sclerosis. The sequencing input was blood. The genes are TRBV4-1 and TRBJ1-4, with a weak D call TRBD1 (6 bases). The CDR3 DNA reads TGCGCCAGCAGCCAAGAGGTCGGCAGGGGTCCTTTAGCTGAAAAACTGTTTTTT. As protein: CASSQEVGRGPLAEKLFF.